This T cell receptor beta chain is from a study of beta chain features in type 1 diabetes. About the research overall: Age, gender and cell yields were alike across patients and healthy donors.

Expressed TCRB transcripts were sequenced because the entire RNA isolate underwent reverse transcription. This table comes from immunoSEQ multiplex PCR, and its TCRdb copy is limited to in-frame clones, with some not included. The sample carries around 250,000 clones, around 26% recorded once. The germline CDR1 and CDR2 sequences are LGHNA and YSLEER. This CDR3 comprises 18 residues. V lost 0 bases to trimming and J lost 6 bases; unmatched junction nucleotides: 11. This TCR was recovered from a man between 25 and 39 years old in good health. Sequencing input: central memory CD4+ T cells from blood. V is TRBV4-3 and J is TRBJ2-1; 10 bases fit TRBD2. The CDR3 sequence: CASSQDPAGGPTGNEQFF. The CDR3 nucleotides are TGCGCCAGCAGCCAAGATCCAGCGGGAGGGCCTACGGGCAATGAGCAGTTCTTC.